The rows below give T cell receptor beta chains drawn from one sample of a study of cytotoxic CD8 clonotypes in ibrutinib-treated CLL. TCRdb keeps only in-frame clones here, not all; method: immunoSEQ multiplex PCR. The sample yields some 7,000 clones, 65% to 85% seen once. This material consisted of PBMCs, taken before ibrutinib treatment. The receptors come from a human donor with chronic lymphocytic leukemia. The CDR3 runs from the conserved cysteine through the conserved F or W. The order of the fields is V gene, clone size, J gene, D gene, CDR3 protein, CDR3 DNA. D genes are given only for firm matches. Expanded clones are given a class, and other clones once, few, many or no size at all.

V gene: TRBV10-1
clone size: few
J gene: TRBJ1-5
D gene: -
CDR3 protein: CASSDRGGLINQPQHF
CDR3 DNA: TGCGCCAGCAGTGACAGGGGCGGGTTGATCAATCAGCCCCAGCATTTT

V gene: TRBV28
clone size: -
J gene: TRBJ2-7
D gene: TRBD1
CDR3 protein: CASRQGALSYEQYF
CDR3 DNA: TGTGCCAGCAGACAGGGGGCACTTTCCTACGAGCAGTACTTC

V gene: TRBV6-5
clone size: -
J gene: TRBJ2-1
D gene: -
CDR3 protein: CASSYSTAGYNNEQFF
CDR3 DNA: TGTGCCAGCAGTTACTCGACCGCGGGATACAACAATGAGCAGTTCTTC

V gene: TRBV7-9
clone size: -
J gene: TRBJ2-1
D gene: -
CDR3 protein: CASSSTTVIGEQFF
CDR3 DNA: TGTGCCAGCAGCTCCACGACGGTAATAGGCGAGCAGTTCTTC

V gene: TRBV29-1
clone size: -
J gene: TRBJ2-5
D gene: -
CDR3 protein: CSEVEGRETQYF
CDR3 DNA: TGCAGCGAGGTGGAGGGGCGAGAGACCCAGTACTTC

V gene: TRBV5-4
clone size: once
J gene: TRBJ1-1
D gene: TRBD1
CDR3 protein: CASSLDRGSTEAFF
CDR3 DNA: TGTGCCAGCAGCTTGGACAGGGGATCCACTGAAGCTTTCTTT

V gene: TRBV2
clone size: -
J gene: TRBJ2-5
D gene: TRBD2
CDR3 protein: CASSPTTRGGETQYF
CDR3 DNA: TGTGCCAGCAGTCCGACGACTCGGGGAGGGGAGACCCAGTACTTC

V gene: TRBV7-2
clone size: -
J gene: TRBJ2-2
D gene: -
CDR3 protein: CASSLVNGNTGELFF
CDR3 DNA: TGTGCCAGCAGCTTAGTGAACGGCAACACCGGGGAGCTGTTTTTT

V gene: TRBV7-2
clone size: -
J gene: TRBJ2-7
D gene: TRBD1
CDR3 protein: CASSLGKGQSYEQYF
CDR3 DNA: TGTGCCAGCAGCTTAGGGAAGGGACAGTCCTACGAGCAGTACTTC

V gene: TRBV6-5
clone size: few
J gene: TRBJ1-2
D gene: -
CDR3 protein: CASIDATPGAGYTF
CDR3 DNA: TGTGCCAGCATAGACGCTACACCTGGGGCTGGCTACACCTTC

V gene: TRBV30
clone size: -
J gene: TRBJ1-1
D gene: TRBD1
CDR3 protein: CAWSTPGGLAEAFF
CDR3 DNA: TGTGCCTGGAGCACACCAGGGGGCTTGGCTGAAGCTTTCTTT

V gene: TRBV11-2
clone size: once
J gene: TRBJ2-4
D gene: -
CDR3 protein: CASSLFGGWEYF
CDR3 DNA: TGTGCCAGCAGCTTATTTGGGGGATGGGAGTACTTC

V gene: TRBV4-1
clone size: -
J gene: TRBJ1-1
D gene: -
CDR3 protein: CASSQATGRAYDTEAFF
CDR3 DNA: TGCGCCAGCAGCCAAGCGACCGGAAGGGCATACGACACTGAAGCTTTCTTT

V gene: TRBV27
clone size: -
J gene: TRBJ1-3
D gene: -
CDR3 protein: CASSPLNRLSGNTIYF
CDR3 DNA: TGTGCCAGCAGTCCCCTCAACAGGCTCTCTGGAAACACCATATATTTT

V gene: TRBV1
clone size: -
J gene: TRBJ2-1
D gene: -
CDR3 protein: CTSRGRGDNEQFF
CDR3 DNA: TGCACCAGCAGAGGCCGGGGTGATAACGAGCAGTTCTTC

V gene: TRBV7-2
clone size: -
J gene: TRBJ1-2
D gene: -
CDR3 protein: CASSLAGGADGPYGYTF
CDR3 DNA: TGTGCCAGCAGCTTAGCTGGGGGCGCAGACGGCCCCTATGGCTACACCTTC

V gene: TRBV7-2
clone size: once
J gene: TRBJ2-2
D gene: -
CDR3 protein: CASSPNSAGNTGELFF
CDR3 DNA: TGTGCCAGCAGCCCGAATAGCGCCGGAAACACCGGGGAGCTGTTTTTT

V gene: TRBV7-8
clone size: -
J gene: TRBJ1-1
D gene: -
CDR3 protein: CASSPQGMATEAFF
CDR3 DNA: TGTGCCAGCAGCCCACAGGGAATGGCCACTGAAGCTTTCTTT

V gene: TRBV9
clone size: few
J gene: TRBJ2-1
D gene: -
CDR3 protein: CASSVDVKSSYNEQFF
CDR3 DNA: TGTGCCAGCAGCGTAGATGTCAAGAGCTCCTACAATGAGCAGTTCTTC

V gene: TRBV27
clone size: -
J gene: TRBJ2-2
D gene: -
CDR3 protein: CASSAVGAGELFF
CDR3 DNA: TGTGCCAGCAGTGCCGTAGGGGCCGGGGAGCTGTTTTTT

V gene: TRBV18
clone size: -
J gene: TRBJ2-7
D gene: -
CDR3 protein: CASSPRDSYEQYF
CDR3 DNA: TGTGCCAGCTCACCACGTGACAGCTACGAGCAGTACTTC

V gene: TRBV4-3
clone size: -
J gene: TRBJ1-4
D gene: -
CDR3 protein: CASSQEGKGQGNEKLFF
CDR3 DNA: TGCGCCAGCAGCCAAGAAGGGAAAGGTCAGGGTAATGAAAAACTGTTTTTT

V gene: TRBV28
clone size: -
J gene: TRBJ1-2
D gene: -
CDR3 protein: CASSGPNYGYTF
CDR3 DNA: TGTGCCAGCAGTGGGCCTAACTATGGCTACACCTTC

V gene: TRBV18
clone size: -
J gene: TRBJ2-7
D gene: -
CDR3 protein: CASSQGRTSYEQYF
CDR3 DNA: TGTGCCAGCTCGCAAGGACGGACCTCCTACGAGCAGTACTTC

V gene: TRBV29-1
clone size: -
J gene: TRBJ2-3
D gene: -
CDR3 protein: CSGALGTDTQYF
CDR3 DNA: TGCAGCGGGGCCTTAGGAACAGATACGCAGTATTTT

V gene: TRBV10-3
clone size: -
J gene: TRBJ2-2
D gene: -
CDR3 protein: CAISDLAATGELFF
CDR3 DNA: TGTGCCATCAGTGATTTAGCCGCCACCGGGGAGCTGTTTTTT

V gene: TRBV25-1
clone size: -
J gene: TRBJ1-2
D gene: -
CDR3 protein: CASSRQVGTFTDGYTF
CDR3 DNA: TGTGCCAGCAGTAGGCAGGTGGGGACTTTTACGGATGGCTACACCTTC

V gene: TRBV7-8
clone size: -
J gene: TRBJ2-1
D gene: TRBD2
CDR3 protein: CASSSTSGGPYNEQFF
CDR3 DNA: TGTGCCAGCAGCTCTACTAGCGGGGGACCTTACAATGAGCAGTTCTTC

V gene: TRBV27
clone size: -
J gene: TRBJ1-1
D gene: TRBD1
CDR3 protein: CASNTGPRIRGTEAFF
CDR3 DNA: TGTGCCAGCAACACAGGACCACGAATCAGGGGGACTGAAGCTTTCTTT

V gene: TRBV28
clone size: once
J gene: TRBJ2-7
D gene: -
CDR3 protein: CASTDQRNLIDEQYF
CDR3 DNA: TGTGCCAGCACTGACCAGAGGAATTTAATCGACGAGCAGTACTTC

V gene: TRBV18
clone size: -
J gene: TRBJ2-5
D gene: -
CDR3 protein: CASSLDRNQETQYF
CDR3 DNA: TGTGCCAGCTCCCTCGACAGGAACCAAGAGACCCAGTACTTC

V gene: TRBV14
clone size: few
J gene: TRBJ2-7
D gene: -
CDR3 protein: CASSQLTYEQYF
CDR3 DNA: TGTGCCAGCAGCCAGCTCACCTACGAGCAGTACTTC

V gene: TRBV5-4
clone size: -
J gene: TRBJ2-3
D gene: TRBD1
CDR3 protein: CASSRTGGGYPSTDTQYF
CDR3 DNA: TGTGCCAGCAGCCGGACAGGGGGAGGGTACCCTAGCACAGATACGCAGTATTTT

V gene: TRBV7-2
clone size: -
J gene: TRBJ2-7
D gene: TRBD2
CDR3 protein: CASSLVAGGEYEQYF
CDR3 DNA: TGTGCCAGCAGCTTAGTGGCGGGAGGAGAATACGAGCAGTACTTC

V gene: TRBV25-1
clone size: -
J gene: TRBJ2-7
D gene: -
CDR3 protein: CASTGGFYEQYF
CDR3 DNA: TGTGCCAGCACTGGAGGGTTCTACGAGCAGTACTTC